This paragraph covers one T cell receptor beta chain sequence. The target of this receptor is not known. Base qualities are not recorded, but no much larger clone differs from it by a single base. The library was produced with the immunoSEQ multiplex PCR assay. Deep sequencing of rearranged TCR beta loci, alongside multiparametric flow cytometry, was used to profile T cell repertoires. TCRdb limited this immuneACCESS table to in-frame rearrangements with V and J called. A share of clones is missing; checked studies link under half to unresolved V genes, and the rest is unexplained. This sample is represented by about 50,000 clones; more than 85% of them were singletons. The top ten constitute over 15% of the sample. This specimen comes from a study of lymphopenia after photon versus proton radiotherapy (dated by TCRdb to about 2019). Study-level background: The immunological effects of photon versus proton radiation therapy were compared in patients with gastrointestinal tumors who developed high-grade lymphopenia. The roughly 21 patients in the cohort had gastrointestinal tumors, were treated with either photon or proton therapy, and subsequently developed lymphopenia. The goal of the study was to describe how the two radiation modalities differ in their effects on the immune system.

CDR1 and CDR2 (LNHDA, SQIVND) derive from the germline V gene (reference sequence). The CDR3 runs 17 residues from the cysteine to the phenylalanine. The read is trimmed to its CDR3 DNA, 51 bases read in frame from base 1. V is trimmed back by 7 bases and J by 4 bases, and the junction contains 11 bases that no gene match accounts for. Results the study describes overall, beyond this receptor: During treatment, patients who received photon therapy lost naive T cells and TCR diversity and gained effector/memory populations, whereas patients who received proton therapy remained relatively stable. The survival association was assessed only in patients who died, and the authors presented better survival with proton therapy as a possibility rather than a demonstrated result. After the lymphocyte count nadir, oligoclonal expansion, especially of CD8+ Temra cells, was observed in photon-treated repertoires, and the drop in diversity was driven by this expansion. Across the cohort, among patients who died, a greater drop in TCR diversity after the nadir was inversely correlated with overall survival time.

Here the sequenced sample was peripheral blood, taken from a patient treated with photon-based radiotherapy. This TCR came from a woman aged 40 to 49 with cholangiocarcinoma. The sequence joins TRBV19 to TRBJ2-2, with TRBD2 identical over 11 junction bases. The nucleotide sequence reads TGTGCCAGTACCCCATCCCATCTAGCGGGGGGCACCGGGGAGCTGTTTTTT. Its protein product is CASTPSHLAGGTGELFF.